A selection of T cell receptor beta chains follows, all from one sample in a study of response to subunit inactivated influenza vaccine. TCRdb independently ran MiXCR on the RT-PCR reads; one entry per CDR3 protein. Here the sample spans under 550,000 distinct CDR3 sequences, about 7.6% being singletons. The input for sequencing was PBMCs from blood, taken less than 25 months after vaccination. The receptors originated from a man aged 45-69 years who received an inactivated influenza vaccine. Both conserved end residues are part of each CDR3. The order of the fields is J gene, V gene, clone size, D gene, CDR3 protein, CDR3 DNA. D genes are given only for firm matches. Some rows have no size entry. The others give once, few or many, or a class for an expanded clone.

TRBJ1-1	TRBV20-1	many	TRBD1	CSAEDRGLNTEAFF	TGCAGTGCTGAAGACAGGGGACTGAACACTGAAGCTTTCTTT
TRBJ2-1	TRBV10-2	few	TRBD1	CASSEDRVSWQFF	TGCGCCAGCAGTGAGGACAGGGTTTCGTGGCAGTTCTTC
TRBJ2-3	TRBV5-4	few	.	CASSLGQGRRDTQYF	TGTGCCAGCAGCTTGGGCCAGGGTAGAAGAGATACGCAGTATTTT
TRBJ2-7	TRBV12-3/TRBV12-4	few	.	CASSLPVGEQYF	TGTGCCAGCAGTCTTCCGGTGGGCGAGCAGTACTTC
TRBJ2-3	TRBV28	few	.	CASSTTPPGVDTQYF	TGTGCCAGCAGTACGACCCCACCGGGGGTCGATACGCAGTATTTT
TRBJ2-5	TRBV4-1	few	.	CASSQALTETQYF	TGCGCCAGCAGCCAAGCACTAACGGAGACCCAGTACTTC
TRBJ2-5	TRBV12-3/TRBV12-4	many	TRBD1	CASSLWLGTGQETQYF	TGTGCCAGCAGTTTATGGCTGGGGACAGGCCAAGAGACCCAGTACTTC
TRBJ2-6	TRBV20-1	few	TRBD2	CSAAGGGSSGANVLTF	TGCAGTGCTGCGGGGGGTGGGAGCTCTGGGGCCAACGTCCTGACTTTC
TRBJ2-1	TRBV3-1	many	.	CASSQAAQGEQFF	TGTGCCAGCAGCCAAGCCGCCCAGGGAGAGCAGTTCTTC
TRBJ2-3	TRBV28	few	.	CASSLRWGLADTQYF	TGTGCCAGCAGTTTAAGGTGGGGCTTAGCAGATACGCAGTATTTT
TRBJ1-4	TRBV6-5	few	TRBD1	CASSHRPGQGAEKLFF	TGTGCCAGCAGTCACCGGCCGGGACAGGGAGCTGAAAAACTGTTTTTT
TRBJ2-3	TRBV29-1	few	.	CSVEGVNGIETDTQYF	TGCAGCGTTGAAGGAGTGAACGGGATTGAAACAGATACGCAGTATTTT
TRBJ2-3	TRBV12-3/TRBV12-4	many	.	CASSLARFNTDTQYF	TGTGCCAGCAGTTTAGCGAGGTTCAACACAGATACGCAGTATTTT
TRBJ1-2	TRBV5-1	many	TRBD1	CASSPGTAHGYTF	TGCGCCAGCAGCCCCGGGACAGCCCATGGCTACACCTTC
TRBJ2-5	TRBV28	.	.	CASSSPGQGGETQYF	TGTGCCAGCAGCTCGCCGGGGCAAGGGGGGGAGACCCAGTACTTC
TRBJ1-1	TRBV4-3	few	.	CASSQDSRGNTEAFF	TGCGCCAGCAGCCAAGATTCCCGGGGGAACACTGAAGCTTTCTTT